These 17 T cell receptor beta chains were sequenced from one sample in a study of tissue T cells after allogeneic stem cell transplantation. Adult allogeneic hematopoietic cell transplant recipients with steroid-refractory graft-versus-host disease were prospectively enrolled for research autopsy. TCRdb's copy holds only in-frame clones and misses some; the assay was immunoSEQ multiplex PCR. Among about 3,500 clones listed, around 67% were seen once. Sequenced here: left colon tissue, sampled at autopsy. All receptors come from an older male patient with steroid-refractory graft-versus-host disease after an allogeneic stem cell transplant. A share of the T cells may be of graft donor origin.

V gene TRBV10-3 combines with J gene TRBJ1-5, with TRBD1 identical over 8 bases. V shed 6 bases and J 1 base; nucleotides not matched to a gene: 5. The CDR3 is 15 amino acids. Germline loops: CDR1 ENHRY, CDR2 SYGVKD. The DNA of the CDR3 is TGTGCCATCAGCTCGGGACAGGAAAGCAATCAGCCCCAGCATTTT. Its protein is CAISSGQESNQPQHF.

The chain uses TRBV28 and TRBJ1-1, with 8 bases that match TRBD1. Germline V lookup: CDR1 MDHEN, CDR2 SYDVKM. V was pared by 4 bases and J by 10 bases, with 11 bases of the junction left unmatched. The CDR3 sequence is 14 residues long. The CDR3 bases are TGTGCCAGCAGTTCGCAGGGGGCGCGAGGGCCAGCTTTCTTT. It specifies CASSSQGARGPAFF.

This chain connects TRBV19 to TRBJ2-3, with D perhaps TRBD1 (6 bases). The CDR3 extends over 16 amino acids. Germline CDR1 and CDR2: LNHDA and SQIVND (reference sequence). Trimming took off 5 bases at V and 0 bases at J, with 15 bases between the two ends. The CDR3 is CASSSQGRASTDTQYF. The CDR3 DNA follows: TGTGCCAGTAGTTCACAGGGAAGGGCAAGCACAGATACGCAGTATTTT.

This clone came up a few times. The same CDR3 is also encoded by other DNA sequences in this sample. The chain uses TRBV5-4 and TRBJ1-3, with D perhaps matching TRBD1 (5 bases). Trimming stripped 0 bases from V and 0 bases from J, with 10 bases between. Germline V gene data show CDR1 as SGHNT and CDR2 as YYREEE (reference sequence). The CDR3 totals 16 residues. Here the CDR3 reads CASSLGGTVSGNTIYF. The CDR3 nucleotides are TGTGCCAGCAGCTTGGGTGGGACCGTCTCTGGAAACACCATATATTTT.

The chain couples TRBV9 to TRBJ1-3; 8 bases line up with TRBD1. This CDR3 is 17 amino acids long. Germline CDR1 is SGDLS and CDR2 is YYNGEE. The V and J ends lost 2 bases and 1 base, in that order; junction bases with no gene match: 8. CDR3 sequence reads: CASSVSDRGYSGNTIYF. CDR3 DNA sequence: TGTGCCAGCAGCGTTTCTGACAGGGGCTATTCTGGAAACACCATATATTTT.

The chain couples TRBV2 to TRBJ2-3; 8 bases match TRBD2. V was clipped by 7 bases and J by 4 bases; unmatched bases: 7. Looked up from germline, CDR1 is SNHLY and CDR2 is FYNNEI. The CDR3 consists of 14 residues. In nucleotides, the CDR3 is TGTGCCAGCACTTTACCGGGGGGGCCAGATACGCAGTATTTT. Its protein is CASTLPGGPDTQYF.

This clone was counted only a few times. The CDR3 nucleotides are TGTGCCAGCAGCTTAGATAGGGGGAATGGCAATCAGCCCCAGCATTTT. It yields the protein CASSLDRGNGNQPQHF. The genes are TRBV7-2 and TRBJ1-5; D perhaps matches TRBD1 (6 bases). Trimming cost V 1 base and J 2 bases, with 12 bases left between them. This CDR3 has 16 amino acids. CDR1 is SGHTA and CDR2 is FQGNSA in the germline V gene.

The V gene is TRBV4-2, the J gene TRBJ1-1; maybe TRBD1 (6 bases). Looked up from germline, CDR1 is LGHNA and CDR2 is YNFKEQ. This CDR3 spans 15 amino acids. The V end was cut by 3 bases, the J end by 5 bases, with 16 bases between. The CDR3 sequence is CASSQAGGGRTEAFF. CDR3 nucleotides: TGTGCCAGCAGCCAGGCCGGAGGGGGGCGAACTGAAGCTTTCTTT.

The chain uses TRBV28 and TRBJ1-1, with D perhaps matching TRBD1 (6 bases). The CDR3 runs 14 residues. V lost 3 bases and J 5 bases, leaving 13 bases between the germline ends. CDR1 MDHEN and CDR2 SYDVKM come from the germline V gene. This CDR3 reads CASSLGGGGTEAFF. The CDR3 bases are TGTGCCAGCAGTTTGGGTGGGGGCGGTACTGAAGCTTTCTTT.

The J gene is TRBJ1-1, the V gene TRBV7-9; D perhaps matches TRBD1 (6 bases). The CDR3 is 16 residues long. V shed 2 bases and J shed 3 bases, with 16 bases lying between them. The germline gives CDR1 SEHNR, CDR2 FQNEAQ (reference sequence). CDR3 amino acids: CASSLKDLGGYTEAFF. For the CDR3, the DNA is TGTGCCAGCAGCTTAAAAGATTTGGGGGGCTACACTGAAGCTTTCTTT.

The rearrangement uses TRBV11-2 and TRBJ1-4, with D tentatively TRBD1 (5 bases). V shed 4 bases and J shed 3 bases, with 15 bases lying between them. The germline CDR1 and CDR2 sequences are SGHAT and FQNNGV. The length of the CDR3 is 16 residues. The CDR3: CASSSFKDTSNEKLFF. The CDR3 nucleotides are TGTGCCAGCAGCTCATTCAAGGACACTTCTAATGAAAAACTGTTTTTT.

The V call is TRBV18, the J call TRBJ2-5; 8 nucleotides line up with TRBD1. This CDR3 is 15 amino acids long. V was clipped by 6 bases and J by 4 bases; unmatched bases: 10. Looked up from germline, CDR1 is KGHSH and CDR2 is LQKENI. CDR3 bases: TGTGCCAGCTCCCGCGACAGGGGCGGAGGAGAGACCCAGTACTTC. Translating it yields CASSRDRGGGETQYF. The complete variable domain, with remaining parts taken from reference TRBV18 and TRBJ2-5, reads NAGVMQNPRHLVRRRGQEARLRCSPMKGHSHVYWYRQLPEEGLKFMVYLQKENIIDESGMPKERFSAEFPKEGPSILRIQQVVRGDSAAYFCASSRDRGGGETQYFGPGTRLLVL.

This clone has more than one count but fewer than ten. V is TRBV7-2 and J is TRBJ1-3, with unresolved D. V was shortened by 2 bases and J by 0 bases, with 11 bases between the two germline ends. Per germline, CDR1 SGHTA and CDR2 FQGNSA. The CDR3 has 16 amino acids. The CDR3 DNA reads as TGTGCCAGCAGCTTAACAACGGCCTTCTCTGGAAACACCATATATTTT. It specifies CASSLTTAFSGNTIYF.

CDR3 loop: CASSSLADSYGYTF. CDR3 DNA: TGCGCCAGCAGCTCACTGGCGGACAGTTATGGCTACACCTTC. This rearrangement joins TRBV5-1 to TRBJ1-2; maybe TRBD1 (6 bases). The CDR3 loop spans 14 amino acids. Trimming removed 3 bases from V and 5 bases from J, with 14 bases in between. CDR1 SGHRS and CDR2 YFSETQ come from the germline V gene.

This clone is large (0.1 to 1%) within its sample. This chain connects TRBV6-2 or TRBV6-3 to TRBJ2-1; possibly TRBD2 for D (6 bases). The CDR3 consists of 15 residues. CDR1 and CDR2 (germline): MNHEY, SVGEGT. V lost 5 bases, J lost 2 bases, and 13 bases lay in between. Here the CDR3 DNA reads TGTGCCAGCAGTCCCGGACTAACAGCCTACAATGAGCAGTTCTTC. Its protein is CASSPGLTAYNEQFF.

The chain links TRBV7-3 to TRBJ2-3, with 8 positions matching TRBD2. This CDR3 contains 14 residues. Germline V gene lookup returns CDR1 SGHTA and CDR2 FQGTGA. V was pared by 3 bases and J by 6 bases, with 5 bases of the junction left unmatched. The CDR3 region is CASSFSGGVDTQYF. As DNA, the CDR3 is TGTGCCAGCAGCTTCAGCGGGGGAGTCGATACGCAGTATTTT.

This clone came up once. This chain joins TRBV9 and TRBJ1-6; D is unclear. The V gene's germline CDR1 is SGDLS and CDR2 YYNGEE. The ends were cut back, 4 bases at V and 4 bases at J, with 3 bases in the middle. The CDR3 extends over 12 amino acids. Written as DNA, the CDR3 is TGTGCCAGCAGCCCATATAATTCACCCCTCCACTTT. Amino acids: CASSPYNSPLHF.